One and the same sample provided the 29 T cell receptor beta chains below, sequenced in a study of T-cell reconstitution after alpha-beta-depleted transplantation in children (dated by TCRdb to the mid-2010s). The treatment or condition label, as the study defines it: allogeneic hematopoietic cell transplantation with graft depleted of TCRalphabeta T cells and CD19 B cells. The library was made by PCR. The sequencer was an Illumina HiSeq 2500. TCR libraries were prepared with molecular barcoding, using unique molecular identifiers to normalize TCRbeta repertoire quantification. TCRdb ran its own pipeline on the public reads, namely fastp trimming at Q25 and MiXCR clone calling, and kept in-frame beta chains. Every entry covers one CDR3 protein and lists the most common genes and DNA from its rows. This sample has 800,000 to 1,000,000 distinct CDR3 sequences in its table, and about 30% of those were observed once. Together, the top ten hold 25% to 35% of the sample.

Sequencing was performed on PBMCs, mostly from graft donor cells, taken 360 days after TCRalphabeta/CD19-depleted stem cell transplant. The receptors here all came from a boy younger than two who had a stem cell transplant for SCID, so the T cells may come from the graft donor.

The J gene is TRBJ1-5, the V gene TRBV4-2; 7 bases agree with TRBD1. The length of the CDR3 is 17 residues. The junction had 6 bases not matched to a gene; V was cut back by 1 base and J by 0 bases. Germline V lookup: CDR1 LGHNA, CDR2 YNFKEQ. CDR3 bases: TGTGCCAGCAGCCAAGGTTCGGGGACAGATAGCAATCAGCCCCAGCATTTT. Translating it yields CASSQGSGTDSNQPQHF.

This rearrangement joins TRBV20-1 to TRBJ2-7; no clear D. Germline V gives CDR1 DFQATT, CDR2 SNEGSKA (reference sequence). V lost 6 bases, J lost 4 bases, and 16 bases lay in between. The CDR3 has 13 amino acids. This CDR3 is CSADQGASYEQYF. CDR3 sequence (DNA): TGCAGTGCGGACCAAGGCGCGTCGTACGAGCAGTACTTC.

This clonotype was observed a few times. The chain joins TRBV4-1 to TRBJ2-1; D is possibly TRBD1 (5 bases). The CDR3 runs 15 residues. Trimming pared 1 base from V and 8 bases from J, leaving 15 bases between. In germline, CDR1 is MGHRA, CDR2 YSYEKL. The CDR3 nucleotides read TGCGCCAGCAGCCAAGGGTGGGGCCTTGGAGATGAGCAGTTCTTC. It encodes CASSQGWGLGDEQFF.

The table lists this clonotype with a few counts. This sequence joins TRBV5-1 and TRBJ1-2, with D maybe TRBD1 (5 bases). Trimming cost V 0 bases and J 2 bases, with 11 bases left between them. The CDR3 sequence is 15 residues long. The V gene's germline CDR1 is SGHRS and CDR2 YFSETQ. This CDR3 is CASSLATGQNYGYTF. The CDR3 coding sequence is TGCGCCAGCAGCTTGGCCACTGGACAAAACTATGGCTACACCTTC.

This clonotype was seen only a few times. The V call is TRBV11-2, the J call TRBJ1-1; D remains ambiguous. The V end lost 4 bases, the J end lost 0 bases, and 6 bases lay between the germline ends. CDR1 is SGHAT, CDR2 FQNNGV, per germline. The CDR3 sequence is 13 residues long. CDR3 nucleotide sequence: TGTGCCAGCAGCTCCTATATGAACACTGAAGCTTTCTTT. It codes for CASSSYMNTEAFF.

This rearrangement joins TRBV30 to TRBJ2-1; 14 nucleotides agree with TRBD2. CDR1 GTSNPN and CDR2 SVGIG come from the germline V gene (reference sequence). J lost 7 bases, V lost 0 bases, and 2 bases had no gene match. This CDR3 contains 15 residues. In DNA form, the CDR3 reads TGTGCCTGGAGTGTGACTAGCGGGGGGGCAAATGAGCAGTTCTTC. This encodes CAWSVTSGGANEQFF.

J is TRBJ2-7 and V is TRBV7-2, with TRBD2 matching over 9 bases. This CDR3 has 15 amino acids. Trimming at V came to 0 bases and at J to 3 bases, leaving 3 bases not matched to a gene. The germline V gene has CDR1 SGHTA and CDR2 FQGNSA. The CDR3 region is CASSLAGTSNYEQYF. The CDR3 DNA follows: TGTGCCAGCAGCTTAGCCGGGACTAGCAACTACGAGCAGTACTTC. Full variable domain (missing parts from reference TRBV7-2 and TRBJ2-7): GAGVSQSPSNKVTEKGKDVELRCDPISGHTALYWYRQSLGQGLEFLIYFQGNSAPDKSGLPSDRFSAERTGGSVSTLTIQRTQQEDSAVYLCASSLAGTSNYEQYFGPGTRLTVT.

The table lists this clonotype with many counts. The chain joins TRBV28 to TRBJ1-1, with unresolved D. The germline CDR1 and CDR2 sequences are MDHEN and SYDVKM. Trimming removed 6 bases from V and 1 base from J, with 15 bases in between. The CDR3 consists of 15 residues. Here the CDR3 reads CASSPNLPRNTEAFF. The CDR3 nucleotides are TGTGCCAGCAGCCCCAATCTACCTAGGAACACTGAAGCTTTCTTT.

This clonotype was counted at least ten times. The junction and the germline gene differ at one end; a read error may be behind it. This chain links TRBV5-1 with TRBJ2-7, with a weak D call TRBD1 (5 bases). CDR1 is SGHRS and CDR2 is YFSETQ in the germline V gene. The CDR3 extends over 13 amino acids. The CDR3 sequence is CASSLSQGYEQYF. In DNA, the CDR3 is TGTGCCAGCAGCTTATCCCAGGGCTACGAGCAGTACTTC.

The chain carries TRBV20-1 and TRBJ1-3; no reliable D call. Deletions cut 6 bases from V and 0 bases from J, with 21 bases between. Germline lookup yields CDR1 DFQATT and CDR2 SNEGSKA (reference sequence). The CDR3 extends over 17 amino acids. CDR3 in amino acids: CSATGVLGRRSGNTIYF. CDR3 in DNA: TGCAGTGCCACGGGTGTCTTAGGCAGGCGCTCTGGAAACACCATATATTTT.

The V call is TRBV15, the J call TRBJ2-7, with TRBD1 matching 8 bases. Germline CDR1 LNHNV, CDR2 YYDKDF (reference sequence). The CDR3 consists of 14 residues. With V trimmed by 4 bases and J by 1 base, 3 bases remained unmatched. CDR3 sequence: CATSKDRVSYEQYF. The CDR3 nucleotides are TGTGCCACCAGCAAGGACAGGGTATCCTACGAGCAGTACTTC.

This clonotype has just a few counts. This sequence joins TRBV12-3 or TRBV12-4 and TRBJ1-5; D possibly corresponds to TRBD1 (5 bases). V lost 6 bases to trimming and J lost 4 bases, with 13 bases between them. The CDR3 runs to 14 residues. The CDR3 loop reads CASSQQVVNQPQHF. CDR3 bases: TGTGCCAGCAGCCAACAGGTAGTAAATCAGCCCCAGCATTTT.

This clonotype was seen a few times. V is TRBV24-1 and J is TRBJ2-5; 7 nucleotides align to TRBD1. The V and J ends lost 4 bases and 11 bases, in that order; junction bases with no gene match: 6. CDR3 length: 12 amino acids. Germline assignment: CDR1 KGHDR and CDR2 SFDVKD. The CDR3 protein is CATSDPGQEQYF. The CDR3 coding sequence is TGTGCCACCAGTGACCCTGGACAGGAGCAGTACTTC.

V usage is TRBV20-1 and J usage is TRBJ2-2; D ambiguous. Germline CDR1 and CDR2: DFQATT and SNEGSKA (reference sequence). The CDR3 has 14 amino acids. Between the trimmed V and J ends, which lost 6 bases and 1 base, there was a span of 12 bases. CDR3: CSALRSLNTGELFF. The CDR3 nucleotides are TGCAGTGCGCTTAGATCCTTGAACACCGGGGAGCTGTTTTTT.

This clonotype occurred a few times. This rearrangement joins TRBV27 to TRBJ2-7; 7 bases are a match to TRBD1. V trimming: 7 bases; J trimming: 0 bases; junction bases outside the gene matches: 6. Per the germline V gene, CDR1 is MNHEY and CDR2 is SMNVEV (reference sequence). The CDR3 covers 14 residues. CDR3 nucleotides: TGTGCCAGCACCCCGGACAGGAACTCCTACGAGCAGTACTTC. Encoded protein: CASTPDRNSYEQYF.

The chain carries TRBV6-1 and TRBJ2-7; TRBD1 might be the D (5 bases). CDR1 and CDR2 (germline): MNHNS, SASEGT. Trimming pared 6 bases from V and 2 bases from J, leaving 14 bases between. The CDR3 is made up of 14 amino acids. CDR3 region: CASRHGALTYEQYF. The CDR3 DNA follows: TGTGCCAGCAGACATGGGGCCCTCACCTACGAGCAGTACTTC.

This clonotype was recorded a few times. V and J are TRBV10-1 and TRBJ2-7; D not certain. Germline V gene lookup returns CDR1 WNHNN and CDR2 SYGVQD (reference sequence). V gave up 0 bases and J gave up 2 bases, with 5 bases separating them. The length of the CDR3 is 13 residues. CDR3 nucleotide sequence: TGCGCCAGCAGTGAGTCCAGAACCTACGAGCAGTACTTC. This sequence encodes CASSESRTYEQYF.

This clonotype was recorded a few times. The V and J genes are TRBV5-5 and TRBJ2-6; unclear D gene. Trimming took 5 bases from V and 0 from J, leaving 12 bases between them. The CDR3 is 16 residues long. The V gene's germline CDR1 is SGHKS and CDR2 YYEKEE (reference sequence). The CDR3 DNA reads as TGTGCCAGCAGGACGGGCCCCAGCTCTGGGGCCAACGTCCTGACTTTC. The encoded protein is CASRTGPSSGANVLTF.

The chain is built from TRBV14 and TRBJ2-3; 13 nucleotides match TRBD2. V shed 0 bases and J 3 bases; nucleotides not matched to a gene: 9. The CDR3 totals 19 residues. Germline V gene lookup returns CDR1 SGHDN and CDR2 FVKESK. CDR3 DNA sequence: TGTGCCAGCAGCCAAGACACTAGCGGGGGGGCCGGTGGAACAGATACGCAGTATTTT. Amino acids: CASSQDTSGGAGGTDTQYF.

This clonotype has at least ten counts. The V gene is TRBV9, the J gene TRBJ2-3; TRBD2 matches at 7 bases. CDR3 length: 14 amino acids. Per germline, CDR1 SGDLS and CDR2 YYNGEE. Germline trimming cut 4 bases from V and 2 bases from J; bases unmatched to any gene: 4. CDR3 nucleotide sequence: TGTGCCAGCAGCCTTGGGGGGGTCACAGATACGCAGTATTTT. As protein: CASSLGGVTDTQYF.

This chain connects TRBV3-1 to TRBJ2-7; D is undetermined. The CDR3 is 15 amino acids. Germline V gene sequence: CDR1 LGHDT, CDR2 YNNKEL (reference sequence). Trimming took off 4 bases at V and 0 bases at J, with 13 bases between the two ends. The CDR3 region is CASSLRMGSSYEQYF. The DNA for the CDR3 is TGTGCCAGCAGCCTAAGGATGGGCAGCTCCTACGAGCAGTACTTC.

The chain carries TRBV12-3 or TRBV12-4 and TRBJ1-5; D uncertain. With 3 bases removed from V and 5 bases from J, the gap between germline ends came to 8 bases. This CDR3 has 13 residues. The CDR3 here is CASSFGRHQPQHF. The CDR3, as DNA: TGTGCCAGCAGTTTCGGCCGGCATCAGCCCCAGCATTTT.

This clonotype was seen more than once but under ten times. CDR3 nucleotide sequence: TGTGCCAGCAGTCACAGGGTGGGCTATGGCTACACCTTC. Translation gives CASSHRVGYGYTF. The rearrangement joins TRBV28 to TRBJ1-2; weak D call: TRBD1 (6 bases). The germline CDR1 and CDR2 sequences are MDHEN and SYDVKM. This CDR3 has 13 amino acids. Trimming took 5 bases from V and 4 from J, leaving 11 bases between them.

This clonotype showed up many times. The chain recombines TRBV6-5 with TRBJ2-7; 7 bases map to TRBD1. The CDR3 covers 15 residues. Germline V CDR1 and CDR2: MNHEY, SVGAGI. The V and J ends lost 2 bases and 3 bases, in that order; junction bases with no gene match: 7. CDR3 loop: CASSYDGAGGYEQYF. The CDR3 region has the DNA TGTGCCAGCAGTTACGATGGGGCAGGGGGCTACGAGCAGTACTTC.

This clonotype was picked up a small number of times. The CDR3 bases are TGTGCCAGCAGCTCGCAGGGGATAAGCACAGATACGCAGTATTTT. Protein: CASSSQGISTDTQYF. The chain joins TRBV7-9 to TRBJ2-3, with a weak D call TRBD1 (6 bases). CDR1 and CDR2 from the germline V gene are SEHNR and FQNEAQ (reference sequence). Trimming removed 4 bases at V and 0 bases at J, with 11 bases between. This CDR3 comprises 15 residues. The variable domain in full, completed from reference TRBV7-9 and TRBJ2-3, reads DTGVSQNPRHKITKRGQNVTFRCDPISEHNRLYWYRQTLGQGPEFLTYFQNEAQLEKSRLLSDRFSAERPKGSFSTLEIQRTEQGDSAMYLCASSSQGISTDTQYFGPGTRLTVL.

This clonotype has only one observation. The rearrangement uses TRBV6-2 or TRBV6-3 and TRBJ2-1; a possible D gene is TRBD1 (5 bases). Trimming took off 5 bases at V and 11 bases at J, with 19 bases between the two ends. This CDR3 comprises 14 residues. Germline V lookup: CDR1 MNHEY, CDR2 SVGEGT. CDR3 region: CASSPAGANLKQFF. DNA for the CDR3: TGTGCCAGCAGTCCGGCTGGGGCAAATCTAAAGCAGTTCTTC.

The table lists this clonotype with a few counts. V and J are TRBV30 and TRBJ2-7; D perhaps matches TRBD1 (5 bases). In germline, CDR1 is GTSNPN, CDR2 SVGIG (reference sequence). The CDR3 is 13 amino acids. The ends were cut back, 4 bases at V and 3 bases at J, with 13 bases in the middle. The CDR3 spells CAWKDNPRYEQYF. The CDR3 bases are TGTGCCTGGAAGGACAACCCGCGCTACGAGCAGTACTTC.

This clonotype turned up a few times. V and J are TRBV7-9 and TRBJ2-2, with 9 positions matching TRBD2. Germline-derived CDR1 and CDR2 are SEHNR and FQNEAQ (reference sequence). J lost 1 base, V lost 5 bases, and 5 bases had no gene match. This CDR3 comprises 16 residues. CDR3 nucleotide sequence: TGTGCCAGCAGCACTTCTAGCGGGGTGAACACCGGGGAGCTGTTTTTT. It is translated as CASSTSSGVNTGELFF. Full variable domain (remainder filled in from reference TRBV7-9 and TRBJ2-2): DTGVSQNPRHKITKRGQNVTFRCDPISEHNRLYWYRQTLGQGPEFLTYFQNEAQLEKSRLLSDRFSAERPKGSFSTLEIQRTEQGDSAMYLCASSTSSGVNTGELFFGEGSRLTVL.

This clonotype was counted at least ten times. The chain recombines TRBV28 with TRBJ1-1, with 8 bases fitting TRBD1. This CDR3 has 16 amino acids. CDR1 is MDHEN, CDR2 SYDVKM, per germline. Losses at the gene ends were 3 bases for V and 0 bases for J; bases not matched to a gene: 6. The CDR3 region is CASSLAGGGLNTEAFF. The CDR3 region has the DNA TGTGCCAGCAGTTTGGCAGGGGGCGGGTTGAACACTGAAGCTTTCTTT.